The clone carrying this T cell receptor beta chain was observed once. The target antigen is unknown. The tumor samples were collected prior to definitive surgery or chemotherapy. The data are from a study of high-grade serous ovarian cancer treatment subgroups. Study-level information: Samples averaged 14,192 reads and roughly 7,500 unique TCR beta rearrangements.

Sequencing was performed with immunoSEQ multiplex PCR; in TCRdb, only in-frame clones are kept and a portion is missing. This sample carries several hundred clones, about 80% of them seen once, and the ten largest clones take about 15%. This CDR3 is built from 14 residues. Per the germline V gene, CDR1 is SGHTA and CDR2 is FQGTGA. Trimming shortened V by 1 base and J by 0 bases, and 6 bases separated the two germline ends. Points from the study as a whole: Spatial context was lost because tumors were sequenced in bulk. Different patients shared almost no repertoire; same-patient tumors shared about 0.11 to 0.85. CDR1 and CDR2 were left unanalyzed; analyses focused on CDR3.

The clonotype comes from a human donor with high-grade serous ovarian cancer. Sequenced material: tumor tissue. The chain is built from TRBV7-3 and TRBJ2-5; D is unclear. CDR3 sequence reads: CASSLNGDQETQYF. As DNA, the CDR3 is TGTGCCAGCAGCTTAAATGGGGACCAAGAGACCCAGTACTTC.